The clone carrying this TCR beta chain is a singleton in its sample. The data were obtained in a study of blood T cell repertoires in COVID-19. About the research overall: Sources were T cells, B-cell-depleted T cells, or PBMCs; the material itself was cDNA or gDNA.

Authors' methods: Counts of nucleated cells, estimated from reference gene primer amplification, were obtained. The method was immunoSEQ multiplex PCR; TCRdb's version includes in-frame clones alone and lacks a portion of them. V and J calls and clone size come straight from that table; D and trimming were deduced from the DNA. Here the sample spans some 52,000 clones, 70% to 90% being singletons. Material: peripheral blood. The source is an older man with acute or convalescent COVID-19.

CDR3 protein: CASSSRDSPYEQYF. The CDR3 DNA reads TGTGCCAGTAGTTCCCGGGACAGTCCCTACGAGCAGTACTTC. The rearrangement uses TRBV19 and TRBJ2-7; TRBD1 agrees at 7 bases. The length of the CDR3 is 14 residues. Trimming at V came to 5 bases and at J to 2 bases, leaving 6 bases not matched to a gene. CDR1 is LNHDA and CDR2 is SQIVND in the germline V gene (reference sequence).